This TCR beta chain appears in the sequencing data of a study of blood T cell repertoires in COVID-19. Germline-derived CDR1 and CDR2 are MNHNS and SASEGT. The V end was cut by 1 base, the J end by 4 bases, with 8 bases between. The CDR3 has 13 residues. Methods used by the authors: Reference gene primer amplification gave nucleated cell count estimates. The protocol was immunoSEQ multiplex PCR, while the TCRdb copy is restricted to in-frame clones and leaves out a portion. That table furnishes V, J and clone size, whereas the DNA furnished D and trimming. Of about 430,000 clones in the sample, about 88% are singletons; the top ten hold less than 1.5%. Participants in the exposed group had met a COVID-19 case in the 2 weeks before joining the study.

The chain recombines TRBV6-1 with TRBJ2-7; D is possibly TRBD1 (6 bases). This sequence originates from a woman aged 18-35 years who had been exposed to COVID-19. Sequenced sample: PBMCs or T cells enriched from blood (not recorded which). CDR3 DNA: TGTGCCAGCAGTGAAGTGGGGACATACGAGCAGTACTTC. Translated, it gives CASSEVGTYEQYF.